Below, 22 T cell receptor beta chains from the same sample are listed, as sequenced in a study of human CD8 memory T cell subsets (dated by TCRdb to 2018 to 2020). A Human TCR Profiling Kit was used to prepare UMI-labeled 5' RACE TCRbeta libraries. The reads, reprocessed by TCRdb, yield one row per CDR3 protein sequence and no DNA. The sample table holds several thousand distinct CDR3 sequences. In total, the top ten clones hold about 32% of the sample. Sequencing was performed on CD8+ T cells from PBMCs. These receptors all come from a human donor in good health.

This clonotype ranks as medium-sized in terms of frequency. The chain uses TRBV2 and TRBJ1-4; TCRdb designates TRBD1, a call that cannot be tested without DNA. The CDR3 has 13 residues. Germline loops: CDR1 SNHLY, CDR2 FYNNEI. The CDR3 here is CATRTVFNEKLFF.

The V call is TRBV5-6, the J call TRBJ2-2; there is no DNA to check the TCRdb D call of TRBD1. This CDR3 has 18 amino acids. CDR1 is SGHDT, CDR2 YYEEEE, per germline. CDR3 region: CASSSGQGYIEIPGELFF.

V and J are TRBV20-1 and TRBJ2-1; TCRdb's D call of TRBD2 is untestable without DNA. Looked up from germline, CDR1 is DFQATT and CDR2 is SNEGSKA (reference sequence). The CDR3 is made up of 16 amino acids. CDR3 amino acids: CSASPVAGGSDNEQFF.

This clonotype is medium-sized (0.01 to 0.1%) by frequency. This sequence joins TRBV10-3 and TRBJ2-3; absent DNA, TCRdb's TRBD1 call cannot be checked. This CDR3 comprises 17 residues. Germline CDR1 and CDR2: ENHRY and SYGVKD. This CDR3 reads CAISGSPVGTITDTQYF.

Its frequency marks this clonotype as medium-sized. The gene calls are TRBV2 and TRBJ1-6. The CDR3 runs to 13 residues. From germline, CDR1 is SNHLY and CDR2 FYNNEI. This CDR3 is CASSGPMGSPLHF.

Measured by frequency, this clonotype is medium-sized. The chain joins TRBV28 to TRBJ2-1; absent DNA, TCRdb's TRBD1 call cannot be checked. Germline values: CDR1 MDHEN, CDR2 SYDVKM. CDR3 length equals 15 residues. The CDR3 loop is CASSRLPGAYNEQFF. The whole variable domain, remainder taken from reference TRBV28 and TRBJ2-1, is DVKVTQSSRYLVKRTGEKVFLECVQDMDHENMFWYRQDPGLGLRLIYFSYDVKMKEKGDIPEGYSVSREKKERFSLILESASTNQTSMYLCASSRLPGAYNEQFFGPGTRLTVL.

Measured by frequency, this clonotype is medium-sized. V gene TRBV6-4 combines with J gene TRBJ1-1; the TCRdb call, TRBD1, lacks DNA for checking. Germline assignment: CDR1 MRHNA and CDR2 SNTAGT. The length of the CDR3 is 13 residues. CDR3 amino acids: CASSDRDNTEAFF.

This chain connects TRBV20-1 to TRBJ2-7; TCRdb outputs TRBD2, but without DNA this stays unchecked. Germline CDR1 and CDR2: DFQATT and SNEGSKA (reference sequence). This CDR3 region has 14 residues. The CDR3 here is CSALHLAGGSEQYF.

This rearrangement joins TRBV5-1 to TRBJ2-5; no DNA is available, so the TRBD2 call from TCRdb remains unchecked. CDR1 and CDR2 from the germline V gene are SGHRS and YFSETQ. CDR3 length: 14 amino acids. CDR3 loop: CASSLVGHQETQYF.

This clonotype is labeled medium-sized based on frequency. The chain links TRBV30 to TRBJ1-4; TCRdb outputs TRBD1, but without DNA this stays unchecked. The CDR3 runs 15 residues. Germline CDR1 and CDR2: GTSNPN and SVGIG (reference sequence). CDR3 loop: CAWSVRPGDVEKLFF.

The chain carries TRBV11-2 and TRBJ2-5; TCRdb lists TRBD2, though no DNA is available to test this call. The CDR3 is made up of 16 amino acids. Per the germline V gene, CDR1 is SGHAT and CDR2 is FQNNGV. The CDR3 sequence: CASSSWQRGAQETQYF.

This clonotype is labeled medium-sized based on frequency. The genes are TRBV21-1 and TRBJ2-7; TCRdb reports TRBD2, a call that lacks DNA to check it against. TRBV21-1 represents a pseudogene. The CDR3 covers 16 residues. The CDR3 loop reads CASSNFLAGYSYEQYF.

The gene calls are TRBV12-3 or TRBV12-4 and TRBJ2-7; TCRdb designates TRBD2, a call that cannot be tested without DNA. This CDR3 contains 15 residues. This CDR3 is CASSLSTSSSYEQYF.

In terms of frequency, this clonotype is large. This chain connects TRBV10-3 to TRBJ2-1; the D call of TRBD1 rests on TCRdb alone, since no DNA is present to check it. In germline, CDR1 is ENHRY, CDR2 SYGVKD. This CDR3 contains 14 residues. CDR3 sequence: CAISVGGPYNEQFF.

This clonotype counts as medium-sized by frequency. The rearrangement joins TRBV20-1 to TRBJ2-7; TCRdb names TRBD1, which stays unverified in the absence of DNA. This CDR3 has 12 residues. Germline CDR1 DFQATT, CDR2 SNEGSKA (reference sequence). The CDR3 protein is CSAWTGSYEQYF.

Considering frequency, this clonotype is medium-sized. This rearrangement joins TRBV11-3 to TRBJ1-1. Germline CDR1 is SGHNT and CDR2 is YENEEA. The CDR3 extends over 15 amino acids. CDR3 protein: CASSLVFGFNTEAFF.

The rearrangement links TRBV29-1 to TRBJ2-7. Germline values: CDR1 SQVTM, CDR2 ANQGSEA. This CDR3 is built from 14 residues. The CDR3 sequence: CSVDCLAGSYEQYF.

The chain couples TRBV11-3 to TRBJ2-1; as DNA is missing, the TRBD2 call by TCRdb cannot be tested. In germline, CDR1 is SGHNT, CDR2 YENEEA. The CDR3 extends over 15 amino acids. CDR3 protein: CASSPPTSGRAEQFF.

This chain uses TRBV28 with TRBJ2-1. This CDR3 is 12 amino acids long. Germline-derived CDR1 and CDR2 are MDHEN and SYDVKM. Here the CDR3 reads CASSFGASEQFF. Supplemented by reference TRBV28 and TRBJ2-1, the full variable domain reads DVKVTQSSRYLVKRTGEKVFLECVQDMDHENMFWYRQDPGLGLRLIYFSYDVKMKEKGDIPEGYSVSREKKERFSLILESASTNQTSMYLCASSFGASEQFFGPGTRLTVL.

Judged by frequency, this clonotype is medium-sized. The V and J genes are TRBV12-3 or TRBV12-4 and TRBJ2-1; TCRdb's D gene call, TRBD2, goes unchecked for lack of DNA. The CDR3 length is 15 residues. The CDR3 protein is CASALLAGGDNEQFF.

J is TRBJ1-1 and V is TRBV28. Germline values: CDR1 MDHEN, CDR2 SYDVKM. The CDR3 totals 13 residues. The chain's CDR3 is CASSFTENTEAFF.

The chain recombines TRBV20-1 with TRBJ2-5; TCRdb proposes TRBD2, but this gene call is untestable without DNA. Germline CDR1 reads DFQATT; CDR2 reads SNEGSKA (reference sequence). The CDR3 spans 15 residues. The chain's CDR3 is CSASPPVVFQETQYF.